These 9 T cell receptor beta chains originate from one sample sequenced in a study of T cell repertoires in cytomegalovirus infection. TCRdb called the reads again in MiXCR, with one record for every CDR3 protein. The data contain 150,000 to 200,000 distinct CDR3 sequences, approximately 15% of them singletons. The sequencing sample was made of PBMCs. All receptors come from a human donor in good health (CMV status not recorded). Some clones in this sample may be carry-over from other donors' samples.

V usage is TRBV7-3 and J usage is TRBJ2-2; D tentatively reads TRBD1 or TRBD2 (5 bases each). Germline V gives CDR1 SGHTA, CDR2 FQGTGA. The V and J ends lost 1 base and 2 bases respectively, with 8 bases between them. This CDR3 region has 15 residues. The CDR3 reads CASSLKGDNTGELFF. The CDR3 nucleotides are TGTGCCAGCAGCTTAAAAGGGGACAACACCGGGGAGCTGTTTTTT. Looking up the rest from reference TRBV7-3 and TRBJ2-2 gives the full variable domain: GAGVSQTPSNKVTEKGKYVELRCDPISGHTALYWYRQSLGQGPEFLIYFQGTGAADDSGLPNDRFFAVRPEGSVSTLKIQRTERGDSAVYLCASSLKGDNTGELFFGEGSRLTVL.

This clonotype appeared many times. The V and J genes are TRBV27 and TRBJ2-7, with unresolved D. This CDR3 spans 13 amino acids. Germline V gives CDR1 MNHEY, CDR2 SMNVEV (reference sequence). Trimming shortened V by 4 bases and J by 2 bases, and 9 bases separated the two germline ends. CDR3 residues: CASSSGLPYEQYF. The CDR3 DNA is TGTGCCAGCAGTTCGGGTCTGCCCTACGAGCAGTACTTC.

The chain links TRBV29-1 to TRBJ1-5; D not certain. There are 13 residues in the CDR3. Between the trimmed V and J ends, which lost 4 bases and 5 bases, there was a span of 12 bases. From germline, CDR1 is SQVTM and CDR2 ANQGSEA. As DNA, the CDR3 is TGCAGCGTTGTAGCGTCCGGGGATCAGCCCCAGCATTTT. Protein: CSVVASGDQPQHF.

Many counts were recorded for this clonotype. The CDR3 DNA reads as TGTGCCAGCACCCTAAGGAAGGAAGCTTTCTTT. Protein product: CASTLRKEAFF. The genes are TRBV11-1 and TRBJ1-1; D is ambiguous. Looked up from germline, CDR1 is SGHAT and CDR2 is FQDESV (reference sequence). V gave up 7 bases and J gave up 8 bases, with 11 bases separating them. The CDR3 covers 11 residues.

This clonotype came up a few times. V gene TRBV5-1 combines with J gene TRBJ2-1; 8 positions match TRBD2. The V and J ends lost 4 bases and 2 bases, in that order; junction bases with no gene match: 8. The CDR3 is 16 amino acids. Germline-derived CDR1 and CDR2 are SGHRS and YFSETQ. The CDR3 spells CASSVNPGGPYNEQFF. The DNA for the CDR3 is TGCGCCAGCAGCGTAAACCCGGGGGGGCCCTACAATGAGCAGTTCTTC.

CDR3 region: CSGGGMNTEAFF. The CDR3 DNA reads as TGCAGCGGGGGAGGCATGAACACTGAAGCTTTCTTT. The chain carries TRBV29-1 and TRBJ1-1; no definite D call. In germline, CDR1 is SQVTM, CDR2 ANQGSEA. V was cut by 7 bases and J by 0 bases, with 9 bases left in between. The CDR3 extends over 12 amino acids.

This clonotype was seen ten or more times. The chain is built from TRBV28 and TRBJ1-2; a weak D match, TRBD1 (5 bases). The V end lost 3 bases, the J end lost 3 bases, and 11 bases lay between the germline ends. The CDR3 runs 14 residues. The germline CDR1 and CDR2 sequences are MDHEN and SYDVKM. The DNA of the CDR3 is TGTGCCAGCAGTTTTCGAGGGGCCGACTATGGCTACACCTTC. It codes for CASSFRGADYGYTF.

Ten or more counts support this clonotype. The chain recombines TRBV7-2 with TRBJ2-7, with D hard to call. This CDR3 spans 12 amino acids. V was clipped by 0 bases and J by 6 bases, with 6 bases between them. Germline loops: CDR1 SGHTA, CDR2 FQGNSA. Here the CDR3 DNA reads TGTGCCAGCAGCTTAGCGTTTCGCGAGCAGTACTTC. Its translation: CASSLAFREQYF.

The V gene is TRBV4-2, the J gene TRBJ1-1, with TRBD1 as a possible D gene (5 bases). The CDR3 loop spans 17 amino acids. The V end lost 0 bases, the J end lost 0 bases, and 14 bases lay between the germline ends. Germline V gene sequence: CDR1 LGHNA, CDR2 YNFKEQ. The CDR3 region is CASSQDDLGEMNTEAFF. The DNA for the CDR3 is TGTGCCAGCAGCCAAGATGATCTGGGGGAGATGAACACTGAAGCTTTCTTT.